The source of this T cell receptor beta chain is a study of T-cell reconstitution after alpha-beta-depleted transplantation in children. TCRbeta library preparation incorporated unique molecular identifiers. TCRdb processed the PCR reads anew with MiXCR; each CDR3 protein has one entry. Among 45,000 to 60,000 distinct CDR3 sequences listed, under 60% were seen once. The CDR3 has 14 amino acids. Trimming took off 3 bases at V and 7 bases at J, with 18 bases between the two ends. Germline V lookup: CDR1 DFQATT, CDR2 SNEGSKA (reference sequence). The sequence came from a boy under two years old with SCID, due to receive a stem cell transplant. The chain links TRBV20-1 to TRBJ1-2; TRBD1 might be the D (6 bases). Sequences were derived from peripheral blood, sampled before TCRalphabeta/CD19-depleted stem cell transplant. The CDR3: CSASRGEGIGGYTF. In DNA form, the CDR3 reads TGCAGTGCTAGCAGGGGCGAGGGGATAGGTGGCTACACCTTC.